This is a list of T cell receptor beta chains from one sample in a study of blood T cell repertoires in COVID-19. Using immunoSEQ multiplex PCR, the repertoire was profiled, and TCRdb retains in-frame clones only, with some absent. The data hold approximately 190,000 clones, with 88% observed a single time. Sequenced: peripheral blood. The receptors originated from a man aged 40-49 years with active or convalescent COVID-19. The CDR3 runs from the conserved cysteine through the conserved F or W. Fields, in order: clone size, V gene, D gene, J gene, CDR3 DNA, CDR3 protein. D genes are given only for firm matches. Only part of the rows carry a size: once, few, many, or a class if the clone is expanded.

abundance: NA; v_gene: TRBV12-3/TRBV12-4; d_gene: TRBD1; j_gene: TRBJ2-5; CDR3nt: TGTGCCAGTCGGACAGGTTTGGAGACCCAGTACTTC; CDR3aa: CASRTGLETQYF
abundance: NA; v_gene: TRBV4-3; d_gene: TRBD2; j_gene: TRBJ2-2; CDR3nt: TGCGCCAGCAGCCAAGACGGGCTAGCGGGGTCTGGGGAGCTGTTTTTT; CDR3aa: CASSQDGLAGSGELFF
abundance: few; v_gene: TRBV12-5; d_gene: NA; j_gene: TRBJ1-1; CDR3nt: TGTGCTAGTGGTTTGGGGGCTGGCACTGAAGCTTTCTTT; CDR3aa: CASGLGAGTEAFF
abundance: NA; v_gene: TRBV2; d_gene: NA; j_gene: TRBJ1-1; CDR3nt: TGTGCCAGCAGTCCTAGGGGGGGTGCTGAAGCTTTCTTT; CDR3aa: CASSPRGGAEAFF
abundance: many; v_gene: TRBV15; d_gene: TRBD2; j_gene: TRBJ2-1; CDR3nt: TGTGCCACCAGCGAAGGGACTAGCGGGAGCTATGAGCAGTTCTTC; CDR3aa: CATSEGTSGSYEQFF
abundance: NA; v_gene: TRBV18; d_gene: NA; j_gene: TRBJ2-2; CDR3nt: TGTGCCAGCTCACCGAGGCTGACAGGAAGTGGGGCCGGGGAGCTGTTTTTT; CDR3aa: CASSPRLTGSGAGELFF
abundance: NA; v_gene: TRBV18; d_gene: NA; j_gene: TRBJ2-3; CDR3nt: TGTGCCAGCTCAACAACCAGACTAGATGCAGATACGCAGTATTTT; CDR3aa: CASSTTRLDADTQYF
abundance: NA; v_gene: TRBV6-5; d_gene: TRBD1; j_gene: TRBJ2-7; CDR3nt: TGTGCCAGCAGTCAACCGGGACAGGGGGCTGACGAGCAGTACTTC; CDR3aa: CASSQPGQGADEQYF
abundance: NA; v_gene: TRBV5-1; d_gene: TRBD1; j_gene: TRBJ2-7; CDR3nt: TGCGCCAGCAGCTCCCGACAGGGGGAGTTCTACGAGCAGTACTTC; CDR3aa: CASSSRQGEFYEQYF
abundance: NA; v_gene: TRBV7-9; d_gene: NA; j_gene: TRBJ1-4; CDR3nt: TGTGCCAGCAGCTTAGATCGGAGGGAAAGTGAAAAACTGTTTTTT; CDR3aa: CASSLDRRESEKLFF
abundance: NA; v_gene: TRBV9; d_gene: NA; j_gene: TRBJ1-3; CDR3nt: TGTGCCAGCAGCTCCCGAACCCGGCGGCCCGAGATCTCTGGAAACACCATATATTTT; CDR3aa: CASSSRTRRPEISGNTIYF
abundance: once; v_gene: TRBV6-1; d_gene: TRBD1; j_gene: TRBJ1-3; CDR3nt: TGTGCCAGCAGTGCCCGAACAGGGGGATCTGGAAACACCATATATTTT; CDR3aa: CASSARTGGSGNTIYF
abundance: NA; v_gene: TRBV7-3; d_gene: NA; j_gene: TRBJ1-6; CDR3nt: TGTGCCAGCAGCTTACTTCAGGGCGGCTCCTATAATTCACCCCTCCACTTT; CDR3aa: CASSLLQGGSYNSPLHF
abundance: once; v_gene: TRBV12-5; d_gene: TRBD1; j_gene: TRBJ1-5; CDR3nt: TGTGCTAGTGGTTTGGGACAGGGGGCCGGCCAGCCCCAGCATTTT; CDR3aa: CASGLGQGAGQPQHF
abundance: once; v_gene: TRBV28; d_gene: TRBD1; j_gene: TRBJ1-5; CDR3nt: TGTGCCAGCAGTTTAAAAAGGGTATTAAAGGACAGGGCCCTTAAATTCAATCAGCCCCAGCATTTT; CDR3aa: CASSLKRVLKDRALKFNQPQHF
abundance: NA; v_gene: TRBV27; d_gene: TRBD1; j_gene: TRBJ2-7; CDR3nt: TGTGCCAGCAGTCTCGGACAGGGTACCTACGAGCAGTACTTC; CDR3aa: CASSLGQGTYEQYF
abundance: NA; v_gene: TRBV29-1; d_gene: NA; j_gene: TRBJ2-1; CDR3nt: TGCAGCGTAGGACTGGACGTACGACTAGGGATTAGCGATGAGCAGTTCTTC; CDR3aa: CSVGLDVRLGISDEQFF
abundance: once; v_gene: TRBV19; d_gene: TRBD1; j_gene: TRBJ2-1; CDR3nt: TGTGCCAGTACCAAGACAGGGCAGTCCTACAATGAGCAGTTCTTC; CDR3aa: CASTKTGQSYNEQFF
abundance: NA; v_gene: TRBV7-2; d_gene: NA; j_gene: TRBJ2-5; CDR3nt: TGTGCCAGCAGCCCCCGGATCGGGTACCAAGAGACCCAGTACTTC; CDR3aa: CASSPRIGYQETQYF
abundance: NA; v_gene: TRBV15; d_gene: NA; j_gene: TRBJ1-2; CDR3nt: TGTGCCCCAGAGCGCCGCCCCTATGGCTACACCTTC; CDR3aa: CAPERRPYGYTF
abundance: NA; v_gene: TRBV5-1; d_gene: NA; j_gene: TRBJ1-1; CDR3nt: TGCGCCAGCAGCCCGATCACAGGGTTTGGGGCTGAAGCTTTCTTT; CDR3aa: CASSPITGFGAEAFF
abundance: NA; v_gene: TRBV7-7; d_gene: TRBD2; j_gene: TRBJ2-2; CDR3nt: TGTGCTAGCAGCCGAGCCGCGGGAGGTAGTGGCACCGGGGAGCTGTTTTTT; CDR3aa: CASSRAAGGSGTGELFF
abundance: NA; v_gene: TRBV11-3; d_gene: TRBD1; j_gene: TRBJ2-7; CDR3nt: TGTGCCAGCAGCTTGGACAGGGGGCTCAACGAGCAGTACTTC; CDR3aa: CASSLDRGLNEQYF
abundance: NA; v_gene: TRBV3-1/TRBV3-2; d_gene: TRBD2; j_gene: TRBJ2-1; CDR3nt: TGTGCCAGCACCCGTAGGGTAGGGACTAGCGCTAATGAGCAGTTCTTC; CDR3aa: CASTRRVGTSANEQFF
abundance: NA; v_gene: TRBV13; d_gene: NA; j_gene: TRBJ1-3; CDR3nt: TGTGCCAGCAGCCAGACAGTCTCTGGAAACACCATATATTTT; CDR3aa: CASSQTVSGNTIYF
abundance: NA; v_gene: TRBV19; d_gene: NA; j_gene: TRBJ1-1; CDR3nt: TGTGCCAGTAGTCCCCCTGTCAGTGAAGCTTTCTTT; CDR3aa: CASSPPVSEAFF
abundance: NA; v_gene: TRBV11-1; d_gene: NA; j_gene: TRBJ2-7; CDR3nt: TGTGCCAGCAGCTTAATGGGGAGCTCCTACGAGCAGTACTTC; CDR3aa: CASSLMGSSYEQYF
abundance: NA; v_gene: TRBV6-5; d_gene: NA; j_gene: TRBJ2-4; CDR3nt: TGTGCCAGCAGTACCAGGACTCTCAAAAACATTCAGTACTTC; CDR3aa: CASSTRTLKNIQYF
abundance: NA; v_gene: TRBV9; d_gene: NA; j_gene: TRBJ1-2; CDR3nt: TGTGCCAGCAGCGTAGACCAGGGCCCGGGTCGCCCTCATGGCTACACCTTC; CDR3aa: CASSVDQGPGRPHGYTF